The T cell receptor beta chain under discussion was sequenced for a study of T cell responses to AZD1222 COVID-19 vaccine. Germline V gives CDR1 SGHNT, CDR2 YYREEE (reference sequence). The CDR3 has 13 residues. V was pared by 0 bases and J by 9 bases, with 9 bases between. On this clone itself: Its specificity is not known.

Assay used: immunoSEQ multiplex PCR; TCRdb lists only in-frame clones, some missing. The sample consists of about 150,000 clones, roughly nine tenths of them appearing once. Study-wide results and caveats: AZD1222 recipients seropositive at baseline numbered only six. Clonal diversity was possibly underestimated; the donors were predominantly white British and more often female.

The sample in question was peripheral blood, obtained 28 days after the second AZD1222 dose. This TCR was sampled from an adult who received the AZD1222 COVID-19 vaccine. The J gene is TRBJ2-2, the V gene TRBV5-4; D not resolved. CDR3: CASSLDTGRELFF. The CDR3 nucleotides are TGTGCCAGCAGCTTGGATACCGGAAGGGAGCTGTTTTTT. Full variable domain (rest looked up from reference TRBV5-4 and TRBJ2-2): ETGVTQSPTHLIKTRGQQVTLRCSSQSGHNTVSWYQQALGQGPQFIFQYYREEENGRGNFPPRFSGLQFPNYSSELNVNALELDDSALYLCASSLDTGRELFFGEGSRLTVL.